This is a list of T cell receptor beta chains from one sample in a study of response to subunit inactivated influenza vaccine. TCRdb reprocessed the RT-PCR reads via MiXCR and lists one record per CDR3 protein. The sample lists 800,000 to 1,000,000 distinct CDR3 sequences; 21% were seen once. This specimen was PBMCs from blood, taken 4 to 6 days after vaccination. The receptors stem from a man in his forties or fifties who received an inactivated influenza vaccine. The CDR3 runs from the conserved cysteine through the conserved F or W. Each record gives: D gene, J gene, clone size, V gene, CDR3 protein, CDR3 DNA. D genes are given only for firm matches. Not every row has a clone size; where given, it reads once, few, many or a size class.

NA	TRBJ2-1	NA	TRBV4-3	CASSQDMVGSYNEQFF	TGCGCCAGCAGCCAAGATATGGTAGGGTCCTACAATGAGCAGTTCTTC
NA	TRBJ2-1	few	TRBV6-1	CASQRSSYNEQFF	TGTGCCAGTCAGAGGAGCTCCTACAATGAGCAGTTCTTC
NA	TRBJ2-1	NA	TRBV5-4	CASSPRVGYNEQFF	TGTGCCAGCAGCCCTCGTGTCGGTTACAATGAGCAGTTCTTC
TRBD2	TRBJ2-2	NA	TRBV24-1	CATSDPHSGSGELFF	TGTGCCACCAGTGATCCCCATAGCGGGAGCGGGGAGCTGTTTTTT
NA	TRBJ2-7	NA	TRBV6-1	CASSEVAREQYF	TGTGCCAGCAGTGAAGTTGCTCGCGAGCAGTACTTC
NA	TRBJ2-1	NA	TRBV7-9	CASSPNNNEQFF	TGTGCCAGCAGCCCAAATAACAATGAGCAGTTCTTC
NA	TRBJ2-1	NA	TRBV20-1	CSASGVNYNEQFF	TGCAGTGCTAGTGGGGTGAATTACAATGAGCAGTTCTTC
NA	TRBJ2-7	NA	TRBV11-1	CASSDTWDSSSYEQYF	TGTGCCAGCAGCGACACCTGGGACTCCAGCTCCTACGAGCAGTACTTC
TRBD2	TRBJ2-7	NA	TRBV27	CASSLYPGGQYEQYF	TGTGCCAGCAGTCTGTACCCGGGGGGTCAGTACGAGCAGTACTTC
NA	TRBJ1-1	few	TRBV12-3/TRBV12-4	CASSPNWGSGRTEAFF	TGTGCCAGCAGTCCCAATTGGGGGTCAGGGCGGACTGAAGCTTTCTTT
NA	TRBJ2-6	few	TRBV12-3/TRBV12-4	CASGISGANVLTF	TGTGCCAGCGGGATCTCTGGGGCCAACGTCCTGACTTTC